This T cell receptor (beta chain) was profiled in a study of T-cell reconstitution after alpha-beta-depleted transplantation in children. Construction of the TCRbeta library involved unique molecular identifiers. TCRdb re-derived calls from the PCR reads in MiXCR, one entry per CDR3 protein. The repertoire holds some 300,000 distinct CDR3 sequences, with approximately 10% as singletons. This clonotype has just a few counts. V was cut by 0 bases and J by 9 bases, with 15 bases left in between. This CDR3 spans 16 amino acids. Germline V CDR1 and CDR2: ENHRY, SYGVKD. V gene TRBV10-3 combines with J gene TRBJ1-6, with TRBD1 as a possible D gene (6 bases). The input for sequencing was PBMCs from the stem cell graft donor, taken from the stem cell graft. The sequence was collected from a human donor who donated a stem cell graft to a child with acute lymphoblastic leukemia. The CDR3 DNA reads as TGTGCCATCAGTGAGTCGGGTGTGGGGGCGAGTTCACCCCTCCACTTT. Translation gives CAISESGVGASSPLHF.